These 27 T cell receptor beta chains were all obtained from the same sample, sequenced in a study of T cell repertoires in cytomegalovirus infection. TCRdb re-called the reads through MiXCR, storing one row per CDR3 protein. The repertoire has under 250,000 distinct CDR3 sequences, 10% to 15% of them found once; the top ten carry under 2%. Sequencing was done on a sample of PBMCs. These receptor sequences come from a human donor in good health (CMV status not recorded). Some clones in this sample may be carry-over from other donors' samples.

With regard to this clonotype: This may come from a read error, since a much larger clone is one base off. V is TRBV11-2 and J is TRBJ1-2, with TRBD1 matching 10 bases. Germline CDR1 reads SGHAT; CDR2 reads FQNNGV. The length of the CDR3 is 17 residues. The trim removed 5 bases at V and 7 bases at J, leaving 16 bases unmatched. As DNA, the CDR3 is TGTGCCAGCAGCAGTCTCGTTGGGACAGGGGTGGCGAGTGGCTACACCTTC. Its translation: CASSSLVGTGVASGYTF.

The table lists this clonotype with many counts. This chain links TRBV7-2 with TRBJ1-1, with 7 bases lining up with TRBD1. In germline, CDR1 is SGHTA, CDR2 FQGNSA. CDR3 size: 15 residues. The V segment lost 2 bases and the J segment 1 base; nucleotides outside the gene matches: 4. The CDR3 protein is CASSLTDRANTEAFF. CDR3 coding DNA: TGTGCCAGCAGCTTAACCGACAGGGCGAACACTGAAGCTTTCTTT. Filled out from reference TRBV7-2 and TRBJ1-1, the complete variable domain reads GAGVSQSPSNKVTEKGKDVELRCDPISGHTALYWYRQSLGQGLEFLIYFQGNSAPDKSGLPSDRFSAERTGGSVSTLTIQRTQQEDSAVYLCASSLTDRANTEAFFGQGTRLTVV.

The CDR3 bases are TGTGCCAGCAGCCGCCGGGGGGGACAGGGATTGGATACGCAGTATTTT. The encoded protein is CASSRRGGQGLDTQYF. The chain is built from TRBV14 and TRBJ2-3; tentative D call: TRBD1 (9 bases). The V gene lost 4 bases and the J gene lost 6 bases, with 20 bases spanning the gap. CDR1 SGHDN and CDR2 FVKESK come from the germline V gene. The CDR3 extends over 16 amino acids.

This clonotype was seen many times. This rearrangement joins TRBV28 to TRBJ2-7, with 8 nucleotides matching TRBD1. The CDR3 is 13 amino acids. Germline V gives CDR1 MDHEN, CDR2 SYDVKM. J gave up 3 bases and V 7 bases, and 5 bases lay outside the gene matches. The CDR3 nucleotides read TGTGCCAGCACTCGACAGGGGCTCTACGAGCAGTACTTC. It yields the protein CASTRQGLYEQYF.

CDR3: CASSYGTSGKPETQYF. In nucleotides, the CDR3 is TGTGCCAGCAGTTACGGGACTAGCGGGAAGCCAGAGACCCAGTACTTC. V is TRBV6-5 and J is TRBJ2-5, with 13 positions matching TRBD2. The CDR3 runs 16 residues. The V segment lost 2 bases and the J segment 4 bases; nucleotides outside the gene matches: 4. Germline V lookup: CDR1 MNHEY, CDR2 SVGAGI.

Ten or more counts support this clonotype. The rearrangement links TRBV19 to TRBJ2-3, with D uncertain. The ends were cut back, 3 bases at V and 0 bases at J, with 10 bases in the middle. This CDR3 region has 15 residues. Germline V gene sequence: CDR1 LNHDA, CDR2 SQIVND (reference sequence). CDR3 sequence (DNA): TGTGCCAGTAGTATCTCGGAGTCTAGCACAGATACGCAGTATTTT. Amino acid sequence: CASSISESSTDTQYF.

This clonotype was detected many times. The rearrangement uses TRBV7-2 and TRBJ2-3; TRBD2 aligns across 12 bases. The CDR3 has 12 residues. V was clipped by 5 bases and J by 12 bases; unmatched bases: 3. Looked up from germline, CDR1 is SGHTA and CDR2 is FQGNSA. The CDR3 nucleotides read TGTGCCAGCAGCCTAGGACTAGCGGGACAGTATTTT. It yields the protein CASSLGLAGQYF.

This clonotype appeared many times. This sequence joins TRBV28 and TRBJ2-7, with D tentatively TRBD2 (5 bases). Germline-derived CDR1 and CDR2 are MDHEN and SYDVKM. This CDR3 has 13 amino acids. V shed 2 bases and J shed 3 bases, with 8 bases lying between them. The chain's CDR3 is CASSLGGFYEQYF. The CDR3 nucleotides read TGTGCCAGCAGTTTAGGAGGTTTCTACGAGCAGTACTTC.

This clonotype has more than one count but fewer than ten. The chain joins TRBV6-6 to TRBJ2-2; D unresolved. Trimming pared 7 bases from V and 10 bases from J, leaving 10 bases between. CDR3 length equals 11 residues. From germline, CDR1 is MNHNY and CDR2 SVGAGI (reference sequence). CDR3 sequence: CASTRGQELFF. As DNA, the CDR3 is TGTGCCAGCACCAGAGGTCAGGAGCTGTTTTTT.

The V call is TRBV12-3 or TRBV12-4, the J call TRBJ2-7, with TRBD2 matching over 9 bases. V gave up 3 bases and J gave up 4 bases; unmatched junction bases: 4. This CDR3 region has 14 residues. The CDR3 DNA is TGTGCCAGCAGTTTTGCGGGGGGGAGGTACGAGCAGTACTTC. This codes for CASSFAGGRYEQYF.

This clonotype was seen only a few times. The chain is built from TRBV29-1 and TRBJ1-1, with D tentatively TRBD1 (5 bases). The CDR3 totals 14 residues. Germline V gene data show CDR1 as SQVTM and CDR2 as ANQGSEA. Trimming pared 7 bases from V and 5 bases from J, leaving 20 bases between. DNA of the CDR3: TGCAGCGCCGGAAGGCAGGGTTTGGTAACTGAAGCTTTCTTT. Its translation is CSAGRQGLVTEAFF.

In its sample, this clonotype was seen many times. The chain carries TRBV7-2 and TRBJ2-3; weak D call: TRBD1 (6 bases). The CDR3 runs 15 residues. The V end was cut by 5 bases, the J end by 2 bases, with 14 bases between. Germline loops: CDR1 SGHTA, CDR2 FQGNSA. The CDR3 DNA is TGTGCCAGCAGCCGGGGACAAGTCAACACAGATACGCAGTATTTT. This gives the protein CASSRGQVNTDTQYF.

V usage is TRBV5-1 and J usage is TRBJ1-6; D ambiguous. The V gene's germline CDR1 is SGHRS and CDR2 YFSETQ. Between the trimmed V and J ends, which lost 0 bases and 7 bases, there was a span of 8 bases. This CDR3 has 14 amino acids. CDR3 amino acids: CASSLVEANSPLHF. The CDR3 region has the DNA TGCGCCAGCAGCTTGGTAGAAGCCAATTCACCCCTCCACTTT.

This clonotype has at least ten counts. The CDR3 nucleotides are TGTGCCAGTGCCCGGGACCCTAAAGCCGGGGAGCTGTTTTTT. Its translation is CASARDPKAGELFF. V is TRBV6-2 or TRBV6-3 and J is TRBJ2-2; D might be TRBD1 or TRBD2, each matching 5 bases. This CDR3 contains 14 residues. V lost 9 bases to trimming and J lost 6 bases, with 17 bases between them. Germline CDR1 is MNHEY and CDR2 is SVGEGT.

This clonotype was seen many times. The V and J genes are TRBV11-3 and TRBJ2-1; possible D gene TRBD2, 5 bases. Trimming removed 2 bases at V and 1 base at J, with 18 bases between. CDR1 is SGHNT, CDR2 YENEEA, per germline. This CDR3 has 18 residues. The CDR3 DNA is TGTGCCAGCAGCTTAACATTGAGTAGGAGACTATCCTACAATGAGCAGTTCTTC. This sequence encodes CASSLTLSRRLSYNEQFF.

This clonotype was picked up many times. The V call is TRBV10-3, the J call TRBJ1-2, with TRBD1 as a possible D gene (6 bases). The length of the CDR3 is 15 residues. Germline V gene data show CDR1 as ENHRY and CDR2 as SYGVKD. V lost 6 bases and J 4 bases, leaving 18 bases between the germline ends. The CDR3 DNA reads as TGTGCCATCAGGCTTCATATCTCGGGGGCCTATGGCTACACCTTC. Amino acids: CAIRLHISGAYGYTF.

This clonotype was counted many times. This chain connects TRBV7-8 to TRBJ2-3; possibly TRBD1 for D (5 bases). The CDR3 consists of 16 residues. CDR1 and CDR2 (germline): SGHVS, FQNEAQ. The V end lost 2 bases, the J end lost 2 bases, and 14 bases lay between the germline ends. The CDR3, as DNA: TGTGCCAGCAGCTTATACGACAGCGAAGCCACAGATACGCAGTATTTT. As protein: CASSLYDSEATDTQYF.

This clonotype has ten or more counts. J is TRBJ2-6 and V is TRBV6-2 or TRBV6-3; D call uncertain. Trimming cost V 6 bases and J 0 bases, with 15 bases left between them. From germline, CDR1 is MNHEY and CDR2 SVGEGT. The CDR3 runs to 17 residues. CDR3 sequence: CASRSRRDPSGANVLTF. In nucleotides, the CDR3 is TGTGCCAGCAGAAGCCGGCGAGATCCCTCTGGGGCCAACGTCCTGACTTTC.

This clonotype turned up a few times. The chain carries TRBV4-2 and TRBJ1-2, with D maybe TRBD1 (6 bases). Trimming left V 0 bases short and J 7 bases short, with 18 bases between. This CDR3 has 16 residues. Germline V gene lookup returns CDR1 LGHNA and CDR2 YNFKEQ. CDR3 amino acids: CASSQEPVAGASGYTF. CDR3 coding DNA: TGTGCCAGCAGCCAAGAGCCGGTGGCAGGGGCGTCTGGCTACACCTTC.

The J gene is TRBJ2-7, the V gene TRBV6-2 or TRBV6-3; unclear D gene. CDR3 length: 15 residues. CDR1 and CDR2 (germline): MNHEY, SVGEGT. Trimming removed 2 bases at V and 2 bases at J, with 13 bases between. CDR3 region: CASSYGTVPTYEQYF. The CDR3 DNA is TGTGCCAGCAGTTACGGTACCGTACCCACCTACGAGCAGTACTTC.

This chain connects TRBV20-1 to TRBJ2-2; TRBD2 is a possible D gene (5 bases). Trimming removed 3 bases at V and 5 bases at J, with 10 bases between. The CDR3 spans 13 residues. CDR1 DFQATT and CDR2 SNEGSKA come from the germline V gene (reference sequence). The CDR3 DNA follows: TGCAGTGCTAGCGGGATTGGTACCGGGGAGCTGTTTTTT. Encoded protein: CSASGIGTGELFF.

This clonotype was seen ten or more times. The chain links TRBV28 to TRBJ2-3, with no clear D. In germline, CDR1 is MDHEN, CDR2 SYDVKM. V lost 6 bases and J lost 2, with 12 bases in between. The CDR3 is made up of 14 amino acids. CDR3 sequence reads: CASSTIGPTDTQYF. Here the CDR3 DNA reads TGTGCCAGCAGCACTATAGGGCCCACAGATACGCAGTATTTT.

The table lists this clonotype with a few counts. The DNA of the CDR3 is TGTGCCAGCACCCTAGGTAGCCCAAACTGGGCTGGGGCCAACGTCCTGACTTTC. It specifies CASTLGSPNWAGANVLTF. The gene calls are TRBV5-4 and TRBJ2-6, with D unresolved. The germline V gene has CDR1 SGHNT and CDR2 YYREEE (reference sequence). The CDR3 extends over 18 amino acids. Trimming pared 6 bases from V and 2 bases from J, leaving 21 bases between.

Of note for this clonotype: Just one base apart from a much larger clone, this may be a read error. The rearrangement joins TRBV7-9 to TRBJ1-2; D is unclear. V was pared by 2 bases and J by 6 bases, with 10 bases between. Germline V gene sequence: CDR1 SEHNR, CDR2 FQNEAQ (reference sequence). The CDR3 extends over 13 amino acids. Here the CDR3 DNA reads TGTGCCAGCAGCTTAATAGGAGAGAATGGCTACACCTTC. It is translated as CASSLIGENGYTF.

This clonotype occurred many times. V is TRBV28 and J is TRBJ1-6; D gene uncertain. The length of the CDR3 is 16 residues. Germline V gene data show CDR1 as MDHEN and CDR2 as SYDVKM. Trimming took off 6 bases at V and 4 bases at J, with 16 bases between the two ends. CDR3 amino acids: CASSPSGESYNSPLHF. The DNA for the CDR3 is TGTGCCAGCAGCCCTTCTGGGGAGTCTTATAATTCACCCCTCCACTTT. Full variable domain (missing parts from reference TRBV28 and TRBJ1-6): DVKVTQSSRYLVKRTGEKVFLECVQDMDHENMFWYRQDPGLGLRLIYFSYDVKMKEKGDIPEGYSVSREKKERFSLILESASTNQTSMYLCASSPSGESYNSPLHFGNGTRLTVT.

Ten or more counts support this clonotype. The chain couples TRBV7-2 to TRBJ1-3; D gene uncertain. V lost 5 bases to trimming and J lost 6 bases, with 8 bases between them. The CDR3 has 12 amino acids. The V gene's germline CDR1 is SGHTA and CDR2 FQGNSA. The CDR3 DNA sequence: TGTGCCAGCAGCCCTATCTTAAACACCATATATTTT. This translates into CASSPILNTIYF.

This clonotype was seen a handful of times. The rearrangement links TRBV18 to TRBJ2-7, with D perhaps matching TRBD1 (5 bases). The CDR3 is 16 amino acids. The ends were cut back, 3 bases at V and 5 bases at J, with 20 bases in the middle. Germline-derived CDR1 and CDR2 are KGHSH and LQKENI. CDR3 in amino acids: CASSPSGRQGTHEQYF. DNA of the CDR3: TGTGCCAGCTCACCCTCCGGCAGGCAGGGCACCCACGAGCAGTACTTC.